Each of the 14 T cell receptor beta chains below was sequenced from the same sample in a study of blood T cell repertoires in COVID-19. This table comes from immunoSEQ multiplex PCR, and its TCRdb copy is limited to in-frame clones, with some not included. The sample lists around 85,000 clones, approximately 90% occurring once. Sample: peripheral blood. These receptors were taken from a man aged 55 to 70 with acute or convalescent COVID-19.

V usage is TRBV19 and J usage is TRBJ1-1; D is perhaps TRBD1 (5 bases). The CDR3 is made up of 16 amino acids. Germline CDR1 is LNHDA and CDR2 is SQIVND (reference sequence). Trimming shortened V by 7 bases and J by 1 base, and 19 bases separated the two germline ends. The CDR3 nucleotides read TGTGCCAGTATTATCTTCCGAGTCGGGGGGAACACTGAAGCTTTCTTT. It is translated as CASIIFRVGGNTEAFF.

The chain joins TRBV2 to TRBJ2-2; possible D gene TRBD2, 6 bases. The germline V and J ends were trimmed by 5 bases and 1 base, with 14 bases remaining between them. The CDR3 contains 16 residues. The germline V gene encodes CDR1 SNHLY and CDR2 FYNNEI. CDR3 residues: CASSTDGSENTGELFF. In DNA, the CDR3 is TGTGCCAGCAGTACCGACGGGAGCGAGAACACCGGGGAGCTGTTTTTT.

J is TRBJ2-1 and V is TRBV27; 7 bases fit TRBD2. Trimming took 6 bases from V and 3 from J; bases not matched to a gene: 8. This CDR3 is 15 amino acids long. Per germline, CDR1 MNHEY and CDR2 SMNVEV (reference sequence). CDR3 residues: CASRGGGGSYNEQFF. CDR3 nucleotides: TGTGCCAGCAGGGGCGGGGGAGGTAGCTACAATGAGCAGTTCTTC.

The V and J genes are TRBV25-1 and TRBJ2-7; D is ambiguous. The CDR3 runs 15 residues. Germline V gives CDR1 MGHDK, CDR2 SYGVNS. V was pared by 1 base and J by 1 base, with 11 bases between. CDR3 region: CASSESLIGSYEQYF. The CDR3 nucleotides read TGTGCCAGCAGTGAATCGTTGATCGGGTCCTACGAGCAGTACTTC.

The genes are TRBV9 and TRBJ1-3; TRBD1 might be the D (5 bases). Trimming removed 0 bases from V and 2 bases from J, with 9 bases in between. Germline V CDR1 and CDR2: SGDLS, YYNGEE. The CDR3 is made up of 15 amino acids. CDR3 DNA sequence: TGTGCCAGCAGCGTAGGGGGGGTGACTGGAAACACCATATATTTT. Residues: CASSVGGVTGNTIYF.

V gene TRBV30 combines with J gene TRBJ2-1; 15 positions match TRBD2. The CDR3 is made up of 16 amino acids. Germline values: CDR1 GTSNPN, CDR2 SVGIG (reference sequence). The V gene end was trimmed by 0 bases and the J gene end by 13 bases; junction bases not matched to a gene: 10. The CDR3 here is CAWSVSRTSGGAIQFF. CDR3 DNA sequence: TGTGCCTGGAGTGTATCTCGGACTAGCGGGGGGGCAATCCAGTTCTTC. Supplemented by reference TRBV30 and TRBJ2-1, the full variable domain reads SQTIHQWPATLVQPVGSPLSLECTVEGTSNPNLYWYRQAAGRGLQLLFYSVGIGQISSEVPQNLSASRPQDRQFILSSKKLLLSDSGFYLCAWSVSRTSGGAIQFFGPGTRLTVL.

The chain combines TRBV5-6 with TRBJ2-7, with 8 bases aligning to TRBD1. Germline CDR1 reads SGHDT; CDR2 reads YYEEEE. V lost 4 bases, J lost 0 bases, and 6 bases stayed unmatched. CDR3 length: 15 residues. CDR3 sequence: CASSIFGTGSYEQYF. The DNA for the CDR3 is TGTGCCAGCAGCATATTCGGGACAGGCTCCTACGAGCAGTACTTC.

The chain employs TRBV6-5 and TRBJ1-1; the D gene is possibly TRBD1 (6 bases). The CDR3 runs 14 residues. Trimming removed 2 bases from V and 3 bases from J, with 10 bases in between. Germline V gene data show CDR1 as MNHEY and CDR2 as SVGAGI. The CDR3 DNA reads TGTGCCAGCAGTTACGAGGGGGTTTACACTGAAGCTTTCTTT. Amino acid sequence: CASSYEGVYTEAFF.

This rearrangement joins TRBV7-2 to TRBJ1-2; tentative D call: TRBD1 (5 bases). Trimming took 1 base from V and 3 from J, leaving 9 bases between them. The CDR3 loop spans 14 amino acids. Germline loops: CDR1 SGHTA, CDR2 FQGNSA. The CDR3 region is CASSLETVHYGYTF. Here the CDR3 DNA reads TGTGCCAGCAGCTTAGAGACAGTGCACTATGGCTACACCTTC.

The chain couples TRBV7-2 to TRBJ1-2; no clear D. V lost 5 bases and J 5 bases, leaving 9 bases between the germline ends. The CDR3 sequence is 12 residues long. Germline V lookup: CDR1 SGHTA, CDR2 FQGNSA. The CDR3 spells CASSPAAYGYTF. CDR3 bases: TGTGCCAGCAGCCCAGCGGCTTATGGCTACACCTTC.

This clone was picked up one time. The rearrangement uses TRBV7-2 and TRBJ1-2; 7 bases fit TRBD1. Germline CDR1 and CDR2: SGHTA and FQGNSA. The junction had 7 bases not matched to a gene; V was cut back by 4 bases and J by 5 bases. This CDR3 has 14 amino acids. CDR3 sequence (DNA): TGTGCCAGCAGCTCCGACAGGGCCCGATATGGCTACACCTTC. Its translation: CASSSDRARYGYTF.

J is TRBJ2-2 and V is TRBV29-1; D is unresolved. Per germline, CDR1 SQVTM and CDR2 ANQGSEA. The CDR3 has 13 residues. V lost 5 bases and J lost 1, with 8 bases in between. CDR3 region: CSVLAGNTGELFF. DNA for the CDR3: TGCAGCGTTCTGGCTGGGAACACCGGGGAGCTGTTTTTT.

The rearrangement joins TRBV19 to TRBJ1-5, with 7 bases lining up with TRBD1. V lost 1 base, J lost 9 bases, and 6 bases stayed unmatched. Germline V gene lookup returns CDR1 LNHDA and CDR2 SQIVND (reference sequence). There are 14 residues in the CDR3. CDR3 loop: CASSIGQGAGPQHF. The CDR3 DNA reads TGTGCCAGTAGTATAGGACAGGGAGCGGGGCCCCAGCATTTT.

This clone came up once. The junction differs from germline at one of its ends, possibly a read error. The chain has TRBV4-3 and TRBJ1-2; D gene ambiguous. The CDR3 is made up of 15 amino acids. Germline lookup yields CDR1 LGHNA and CDR2 YSLEER. The CDR3 loop reads CASNQDEGRNYGYTF. CDR3 DNA: TGCGCCAGCAACCAAGATGAGGGTCGTAACTATGGCTACACCTTC.